The present TCR beta chain was sequenced within a study of metastatic and nonmetastatic thyroid tumors. Looking at the study overall: Comparison of repertoires was carried out across blood and tumor or nodule tissue from malignant and benign thyroid patients.

This clone was counted at least ten times. Thyroid surgery was preceded by no treatment in any patient. TCRdb re-called the PCR reads through MiXCR. The table records 39,000 or so clones, roughly 19% of them present only once. CDR3 length: 13 residues. The germline V and J ends were trimmed by 7 bases and 5 bases, with 15 bases remaining between them. The germline V gene has CDR1 SQVTM and CDR2 ANQGSEA. The sequenced sample consisted of blood. This clonotype originated in a female donor with papillary thyroid cancer or a benign thyroid nodule (not recorded which). Some clones in this sample may be carry-over from other donors' samples. The chain is built from TRBV29-1 and TRBJ1-3; weak D call: TRBD1 (6 bases). CDR3 sequence (DNA): TGCAGCGCAGCCGGGACAAACCGAAACACCATATATTTT. Translation: CSAAGTNRNTIYF.